The table lists the clone carrying this T cell receptor (beta chain) with a few counts. The target antigen is unknown. This sample was taken from a study of T-cell memory formation after mild COVID-19. Overall study findings and caveats: Second-wave clones that peaked on day 37 lacked confirmed SARS-CoV-2 specificity. Among CD4+ contracting clones, most were CM and EM, and CD8+ ones EMRA.

5'RACE with constant-segment primers yielded barcoded, UMI-tagged TCR alpha and TCR beta cDNA libraries. TCRdb passed the 5' RACE reads through MiXCR, listing each CDR3 protein once. The table shows under 400,000 distinct CDR3 sequences, with 25% to 30% occurring only once. Looked up from germline, CDR1 is SQVTM and CDR2 is ANQGSEA. This CDR3 spans 13 amino acids. Trimming shortened V by 6 bases and J by 0 bases, and 12 bases separated the two germline ends. The TCR originated in an adult woman who had mild COVID-19 (a few samples of this study predate the infection). Cell type and time point are not known. Sample: PBMCs or a T cell subset sorted from them (not recorded which). The V and J genes are TRBV29-1 and TRBJ2-7, with D possibly being TRBD1 (5 bases). The CDR3 DNA sequence: TGCAGCGTGGGGATAGGGGACTCCTACGAGCAGTACTTC. Its protein product is CSVGIGDSYEQYF.